What follows are 20 T cell receptor beta chains derived from one specimen sequenced in a study of cytomegalovirus exposure and HLA in healthy donors. In the PCR, 60 Vbeta and 13 Jbeta primers were used. The protocol was immunoSEQ multiplex PCR, while the TCRdb copy is restricted to in-frame clones and leaves out a portion. The table records about 130,000 clones, roughly 80% of them present only once. The sample was PBMCs. These receptors were taken from a man between 18 and 35 years old in good health and CMV-seropositive.

DNA for the CDR3: TGTGCCAGCAGCTGGACAGGGGGATTGCCAGATACGCAGTATTTT. Translation: CASSWTGGLPDTQYF. This chain joins TRBV5-5 and TRBJ2-3; 10 bases are a match to TRBD1. Unmatched junction bases numbered 5, after V lost 3 bases and J lost 4 bases. Per the germline V gene, CDR1 is SGHKS and CDR2 is YYEKEE (reference sequence). The CDR3 runs to 15 residues. The full variable domain, completed using reference TRBV5-5 and TRBJ2-3, is DAGVTQSPTHLIKTRGQQVTLRCSPISGHKSVSWYQQVLGQGPQFIFQYYEKEERGRGNFPDRFSARQFPNYSSELNVNALLLGDSALYLCASSWTGGLPDTQYFGPGTRLTVL.

The chain links TRBV29-1 to TRBJ1-1; perhaps TRBD1 as D (6 bases). The CDR3 extends over 13 amino acids. The germline V gene encodes CDR1 SQVTM and CDR2 ANQGSEA. The germline V and J ends were trimmed by 7 bases and 3 bases, with 15 bases remaining between them. Here the CDR3 reads CSATGTRYTEAFF. CDR3 nucleotides: TGCAGCGCCACCGGGACAAGGTACACTGAAGCTTTCTTT.

The rearrangement uses TRBV2 and TRBJ1-1, with TRBD1 matching over 12 bases. The V segment lost 6 bases and the J segment 5 bases; nucleotides outside the gene matches: 7. CDR3 length: 15 amino acids. Germline-derived CDR1 and CDR2 are SNHLY and FYNNEI. CDR3 sequence (DNA): TGTGCCAGCAGCCCTGGGACAGGGGGCGAAACTGAAGCTTTCTTT. Translation gives CASSPGTGGETEAFF.

The V and J genes are TRBV7-2 and TRBJ2-5, with TRBD2 matching over 8 bases. The germline V gene has CDR1 SGHTA and CDR2 FQGNSA. V lost 4 bases, J lost 9 bases, and 13 bases stayed unmatched. This CDR3 has 15 amino acids. The CDR3 DNA reads as TGTGCCAGCAGCTCCCTTATCGGGGGGGGTGGGGCCCAGTACTTC. The encoded protein is CASSSLIGGGGAQYF.

The V gene is TRBV10-3, the J gene TRBJ1-1, with TRBD1 as a possible D gene (5 bases). From germline, CDR1 is ENHRY and CDR2 SYGVKD. V was trimmed by 6 bases and J by 1 base, leaving 12 bases between them. This CDR3 contains 14 residues. The CDR3 DNA reads TGTGCCATCAGAGACAGCAACTCGAACACTGAAGCTTTCTTT. Its translation is CAIRDSNSNTEAFF.

The rearrangement uses TRBV18 and TRBJ1-1, with D unclear. Germline CDR1 and CDR2: KGHSH and LQKENI. The V gene lost 2 bases and the J gene lost 5 bases, with 18 bases spanning the gap. The CDR3 length is 16 residues. The CDR3 region is CASSPSRFAGDTEAFF. As DNA, the CDR3 is TGTGCCAGCTCACCATCTCGCTTCGCCGGGGATACTGAAGCTTTCTTT.

V and J are TRBV6-1 and TRBJ1-5, with D maybe TRBD1 (5 bases). The CDR3 is 13 amino acids. V lost 7 bases, J lost 6 bases, and 13 bases lay in between. Per the germline V gene, CDR1 is MNHNS and CDR2 is SASEGT. Here the CDR3 reads CASTGFGIQPQHF. The CDR3 region has the DNA TGTGCCAGCACAGGGTTTGGGATTCAGCCCCAGCATTTT.

The genes are TRBV15 and TRBJ1-1; no firm D call. Germline V gives CDR1 LNHNV, CDR2 YYDKDF (reference sequence). The CDR3 extends over 14 amino acids. V was cut by 6 bases and J by 6 bases, with 17 bases left in between. This CDR3 reads CATRRMNVNSEAFF. The CDR3 DNA reads TGTGCCACCAGGCGAATGAACGTGAATTCTGAAGCTTTCTTT.

The J gene is TRBJ2-1, the V gene TRBV11-2, with 9 bases lining up with TRBD2. CDR3 length: 18 amino acids. Germline CDR1 and CDR2: SGHAT and FQNNGV. After removal of 5 bases from V and 2 bases from J, the junction contained 13 bases not matched to a gene. This chain's CDR3 is CASSIGGASGIPYNEQFF. The DNA of the CDR3 is TGTGCCAGCAGCATAGGGGGGGCTAGCGGGATTCCCTACAATGAGCAGTTCTTC.

This clone was seen a single time. The chain has TRBV6-1 and TRBJ2-5, with 7 nucleotides matching TRBD2. Losses at the gene ends were 4 bases for V and 5 bases for J; bases not matched to a gene: 13. CDR3 length: 16 residues. The germline V gene encodes CDR1 MNHNS and CDR2 SASEGT. In DNA, the CDR3 is TGTGCCAGCAGTGGCGGGACTACCTCCCTCTTGGAGACCCAGTACTTC. It translates to CASSGGTTSLLETQYF.

V and J are TRBV7-9 and TRBJ2-7; D might be TRBD1 (5 bases). V lost 6 bases to trimming and J lost 6 bases, with 12 bases between them. The CDR3 runs to 12 residues. Germline loops: CDR1 SEHNR, CDR2 FQNEAQ (reference sequence). Here the CDR3 DNA reads TGTGCCAGCAGTATCAGGGTGGGCGAGCAGTACTTC. Its protein product is CASSIRVGEQYF. Supplemented by reference TRBV7-9 and TRBJ2-7, the full variable domain reads DTGVSQNPRHKITKRGQNVTFRCDPISEHNRLYWYRQTLGQGPEFLTYFQNEAQLEKSRLLSDRFSAERPKGSFSTLEIQRTEQGDSAMYLCASSIRVGEQYFGPGTRLTVT.

This chain uses TRBV7-2 with TRBJ2-1, with TRBD2 matching over 10 bases. The V segment lost 4 bases and the J segment 8 bases; nucleotides outside the gene matches: 11. The CDR3 length is 16 residues. CDR1 SGHTA and CDR2 FQGNSA come from the germline V gene. DNA for the CDR3: TGTGCCAGCAGCTCCGGGCAGCGGGGGGGCCTGGATGAGCAGTTCTTC. It specifies CASSSGQRGGLDEQFF.

The chain uses TRBV4-1 and TRBJ2-1; 8 bases fit TRBD2. This CDR3 contains 15 residues. Germline V gives CDR1 MGHRA, CDR2 YSYEKL. J gave up 9 bases and V 0 bases, and 7 bases lay outside the gene matches. CDR3 sequence reads: CASSQELAEGGEQFF. The CDR3 DNA follows: TGCGCCAGCAGCCAAGAACTAGCGGAGGGTGGTGAGCAGTTCTTC.

V gene TRBV30 combines with J gene TRBJ1-1; possible D gene TRBD1, 6 bases. V gave up 1 base and J gave up 1 base, with 16 bases separating them. Germline V gives CDR1 GTSNPN, CDR2 SVGIG (reference sequence). The CDR3 runs 16 residues. In DNA form, the CDR3 reads TGTGCCTGGAGTGCCCCGGACAGAGGACCGAACACTGAAGCTTTCTTT. Amino acids: CAWSAPDRGPNTEAFF. The whole variable domain, filled in from reference TRBV30 and TRBJ1-1, reads SQTIHQWPATLVQPVGSPLSLECTVEGTSNPNLYWYRQAAGRGLQLLFYSVGIGQISSEVPQNLSASRPQDRQFILSSKKLLLSDSGFYLCAWSAPDRGPNTEAFFGQGTRLTVV.

In this sample, this clone turned up a few times. The genes are TRBV5-4 and TRBJ1-1; D is undetermined. This CDR3 comprises 11 residues. With 8 bases removed from V and 5 bases from J, the gap between germline ends came to 10 bases. Germline V lookup: CDR1 SGHNT, CDR2 YYREEE (reference sequence). This chain's CDR3 is CASNGGTEAFF. CDR3 DNA sequence: TGTGCCAGTAATGGAGGGACTGAAGCTTTCTTT.

This rearrangement joins TRBV12-5 to TRBJ2-4; tentative D call: TRBD1 (6 bases). V lost 1 base and J 5 bases, leaving 6 bases between the germline ends. Germline values: CDR1 LGHNT, CDR2 FRNRAP. CDR3 length: 13 residues. CDR3 residues: CASGLGQENIQYF. Here the CDR3 DNA reads TGTGCTAGTGGTTTGGGACAGGAAAACATTCAGTACTTC. Full variable domain (rest looked up from reference TRBV12-5 and TRBJ2-4): DARVTQTPRHKVTEMGQEVTMRCQPILGHNTVFWYRQTMMQGLELLAYFRNRAPLDDSGMPKDRFSAEMPDATLATLKIQPSEPRDSAVYFCASGLGQENIQYFGAGTRLSVL.

V is TRBV4-1 and J is TRBJ2-5, with a tentative D call TRBD2 (5 bases). The V gene lost 1 base and the J gene lost 5 bases, with 20 bases spanning the gap. Germline lookup yields CDR1 MGHRA and CDR2 YSYEKL. The CDR3 is made up of 17 amino acids. DNA of the CDR3: TGCGCCAGCAGCCAAGTAGGGTTCGCCCGGGGAGACGAGACCCAGTACTTC. This gives the protein CASSQVGFARGDETQYF.

The CDR3 nucleotides read TGCAGCGTTGGGGGTAGCGGGAGTTCGGAGACCCAGTACTTC. Translated, it gives CSVGGSGSSETQYF. The chain carries TRBV29-1 and TRBJ2-5, with 9 bases identical to TRBD2. The germline V gene encodes CDR1 SQVTM and CDR2 ANQGSEA. This CDR3 has 14 residues. The J segment lost 5 bases and the V segment lost 4 bases, leaving 8 bases of the junction unmatched.

This rearrangement joins TRBV7-2 to TRBJ1-2; possible D gene TRBD1, 5 bases. The germline V gene encodes CDR1 SGHTA and CDR2 FQGNSA. This CDR3 region has 16 residues. V lost 5 bases, J lost 2 bases, and 18 bases lay in between. The CDR3 nucleotides read TGTGCCAGCAGCGATCAAACGGGACTGACCAACTATGGCTACACCTTC. This encodes CASSDQTGLTNYGYTF.

V is TRBV5-1 and J is TRBJ2-1; 9 nucleotides match TRBD2. There are 14 residues in the CDR3. Germline V lookup: CDR1 SGHRS, CDR2 YFSETQ. After removal of 6 bases from V and 2 bases from J, the junction contained 3 bases not matched to a gene. This CDR3 reads CASMVAGAYNEQFF. The CDR3 DNA reads as TGCGCCAGCATGGTAGCGGGGGCCTACAATGAGCAGTTCTTC.